What follows is one TCR beta chain and its context. The antigen remains undetermined. Germline CDR1 is SNHLY and CDR2 is FYNNEI. CDR3 length: 12 amino acids. V lost 7 bases, J lost 4 bases, and 10 bases lay in between. TCRdb's copy holds only in-frame clones and misses some; the assay was immunoSEQ multiplex PCR. The table records 27,000 or so clones, about 80% of them present only once. This entry belongs to a study of CD4 T cells in relation to SARS-CoV-2 and coronaviruses. CD4+ T cells from unexposed donors were obtained before the COVID-19 pandemic (2011-2018). The cells were cultured for about ten days before CD4+ T cells were isolated.

The V call is TRBV2, the J call TRBJ1-1; D not resolved. This receptor was taken from a human donor in good health. The source material was CD4+ T cells from PBMCs, cultured in vitro. CDR3: CASNRGGTEAFF. The CDR3 DNA reads as TGTGCCAGCAATCGGGGAGGCACTGAAGCTTTCTTT.